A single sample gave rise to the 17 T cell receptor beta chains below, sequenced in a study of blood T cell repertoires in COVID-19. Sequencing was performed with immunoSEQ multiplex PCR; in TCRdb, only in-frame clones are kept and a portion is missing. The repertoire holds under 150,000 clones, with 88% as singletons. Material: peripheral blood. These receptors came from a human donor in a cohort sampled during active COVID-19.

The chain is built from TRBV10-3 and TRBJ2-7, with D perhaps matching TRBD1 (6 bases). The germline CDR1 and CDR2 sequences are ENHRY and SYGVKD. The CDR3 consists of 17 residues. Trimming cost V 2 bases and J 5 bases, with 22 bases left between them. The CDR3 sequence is CAISEGGLGYRLHEQYF. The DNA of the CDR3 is TGTGCCATCAGTGAGGGGGGCCTAGGATATAGACTCCACGAGCAGTACTTC.

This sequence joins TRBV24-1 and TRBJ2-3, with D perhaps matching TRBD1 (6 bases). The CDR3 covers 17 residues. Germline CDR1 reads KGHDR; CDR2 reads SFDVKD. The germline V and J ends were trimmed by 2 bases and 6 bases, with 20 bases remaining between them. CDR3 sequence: CATSDYVLDGGRDTQYF. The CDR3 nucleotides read TGTGCCACCAGTGATTACGTACTAGATGGGGGCAGGGATACGCAGTATTTT.

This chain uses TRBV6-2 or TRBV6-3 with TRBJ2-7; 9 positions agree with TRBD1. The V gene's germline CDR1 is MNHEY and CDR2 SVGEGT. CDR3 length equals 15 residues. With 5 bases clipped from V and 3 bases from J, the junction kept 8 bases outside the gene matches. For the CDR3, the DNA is TGTGCCAGCAGTAGGACAGGGGAAGGGGACTACGAGCAGTACTTC. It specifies CASSRTGEGDYEQYF.

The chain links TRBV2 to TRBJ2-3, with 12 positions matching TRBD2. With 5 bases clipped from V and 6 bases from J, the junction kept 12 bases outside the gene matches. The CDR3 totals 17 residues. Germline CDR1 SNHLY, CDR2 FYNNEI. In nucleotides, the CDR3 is TGTGCCAGCAGTACCGCGACTAGCGGGGGTGAGCGGGATACGCAGTATTTT. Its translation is CASSTATSGGERDTQYF.

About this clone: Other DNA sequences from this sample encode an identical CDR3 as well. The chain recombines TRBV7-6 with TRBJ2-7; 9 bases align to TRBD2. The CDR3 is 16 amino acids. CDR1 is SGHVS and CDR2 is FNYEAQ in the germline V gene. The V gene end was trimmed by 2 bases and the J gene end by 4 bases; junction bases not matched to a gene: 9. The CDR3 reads CASSLFGSGRGYEQYF. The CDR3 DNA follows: TGTGCCAGCAGCTTATTCGGTAGCGGGAGAGGATACGAGCAGTACTTC.

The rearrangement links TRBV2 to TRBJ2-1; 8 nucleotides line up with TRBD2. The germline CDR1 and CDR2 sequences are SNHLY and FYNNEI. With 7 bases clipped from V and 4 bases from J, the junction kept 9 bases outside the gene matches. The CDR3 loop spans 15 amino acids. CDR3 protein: CASMLGGGTYNEQFF. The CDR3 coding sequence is TGTGCCAGCATGCTGGGCGGGGGGACTTACAATGAGCAGTTCTTC.

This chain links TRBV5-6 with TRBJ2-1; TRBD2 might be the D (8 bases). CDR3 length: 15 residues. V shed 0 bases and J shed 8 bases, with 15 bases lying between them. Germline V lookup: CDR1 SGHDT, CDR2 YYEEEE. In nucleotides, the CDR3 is TGTGCCAGCAGCTTGGTGGGACTAGGGGGCGATGAGCAGTTCTTC. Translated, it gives CASSLVGLGGDEQFF.

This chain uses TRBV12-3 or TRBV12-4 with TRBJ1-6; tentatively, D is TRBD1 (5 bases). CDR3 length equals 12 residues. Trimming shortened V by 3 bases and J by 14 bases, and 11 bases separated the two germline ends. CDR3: CASSLGSGTLHF. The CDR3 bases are TGTGCCAGCAGTTTGGGGTCAGGGACCCTCCACTTT.

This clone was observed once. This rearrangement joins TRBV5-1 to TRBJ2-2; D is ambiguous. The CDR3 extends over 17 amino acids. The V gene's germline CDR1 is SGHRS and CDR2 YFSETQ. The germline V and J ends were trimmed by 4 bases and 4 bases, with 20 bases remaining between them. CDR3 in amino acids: CASSQISPGTSTGELFF. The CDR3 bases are TGCGCCAGCAGCCAAATATCTCCGGGTACGAGCACCGGGGAGCTGTTTTTT.

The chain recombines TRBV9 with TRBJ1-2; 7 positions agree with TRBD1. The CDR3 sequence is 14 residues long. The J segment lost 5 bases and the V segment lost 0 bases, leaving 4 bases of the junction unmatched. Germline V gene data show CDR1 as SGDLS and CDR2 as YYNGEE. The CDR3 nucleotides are TGTGCCAGCAGCGTAGGGACAGGCCCTTATGGCTACACCTTC. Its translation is CASSVGTGPYGYTF.

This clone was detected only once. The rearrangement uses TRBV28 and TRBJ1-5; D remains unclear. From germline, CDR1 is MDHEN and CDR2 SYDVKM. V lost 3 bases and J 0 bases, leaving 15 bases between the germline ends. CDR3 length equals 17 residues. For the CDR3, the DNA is TGTGCCAGCAGTTTCTACCTACGGGAAGATAGCAATCAGCCCCAGCATTTT. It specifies CASSFYLREDSNQPQHF.

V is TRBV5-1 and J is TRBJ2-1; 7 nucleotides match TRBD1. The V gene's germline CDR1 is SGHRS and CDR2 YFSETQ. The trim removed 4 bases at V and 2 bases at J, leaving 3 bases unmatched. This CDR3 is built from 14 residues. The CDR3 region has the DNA TGCGCCAGCAGCAAGGGACAGACCTACAATGAGCAGTTCTTC. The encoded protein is CASSKGQTYNEQFF.

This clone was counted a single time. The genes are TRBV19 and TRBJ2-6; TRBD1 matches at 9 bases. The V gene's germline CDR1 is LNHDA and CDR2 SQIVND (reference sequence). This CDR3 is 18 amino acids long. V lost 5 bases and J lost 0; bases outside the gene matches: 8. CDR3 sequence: CASSLRTGDGSGANVLTF. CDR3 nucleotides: TGTGCCAGTAGTCTCAGGACAGGGGATGGCTCTGGGGCCAACGTCCTGACTTTC.

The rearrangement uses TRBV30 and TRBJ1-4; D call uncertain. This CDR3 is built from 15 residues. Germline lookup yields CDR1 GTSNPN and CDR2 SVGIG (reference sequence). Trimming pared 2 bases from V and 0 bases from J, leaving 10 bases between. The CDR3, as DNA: TGTGCCTGGAGTTCTAACAGTGCAACTAATGAAAAACTGTTTTTT. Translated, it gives CAWSSNSATNEKLFF.

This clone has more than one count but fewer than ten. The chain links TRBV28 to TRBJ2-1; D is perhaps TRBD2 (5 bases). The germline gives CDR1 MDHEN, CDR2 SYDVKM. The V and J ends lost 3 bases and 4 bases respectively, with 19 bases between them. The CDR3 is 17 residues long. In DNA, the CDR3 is TGTGCCAGCAGTTTCCACGCTGCCCCTAGCATTTACAATGAGCAGTTCTTC. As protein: CASSFHAAPSIYNEQFF.

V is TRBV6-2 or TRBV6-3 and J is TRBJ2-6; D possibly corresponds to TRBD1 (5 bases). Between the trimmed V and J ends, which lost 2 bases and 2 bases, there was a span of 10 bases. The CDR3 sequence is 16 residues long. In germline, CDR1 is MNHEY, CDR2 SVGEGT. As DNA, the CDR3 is TGTGCCAGCAGTTACGACCCAGGGACTGGGGCCAACGTCCTGACTTTC. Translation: CASSYDPGTGANVLTF.

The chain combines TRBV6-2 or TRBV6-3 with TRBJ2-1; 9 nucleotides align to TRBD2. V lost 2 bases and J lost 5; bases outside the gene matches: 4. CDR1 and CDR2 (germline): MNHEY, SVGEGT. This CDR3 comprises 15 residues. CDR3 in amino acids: CASSYQRGVNNEQFF. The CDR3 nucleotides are TGTGCCAGCAGTTACCAGCGGGGGGTTAACAATGAGCAGTTCTTC.